Sequencing of this TCR beta chain was carried out in a study of T-cell reconstitution after alpha-beta-depleted transplantation in children. This clonotype was observed at least ten times. Its target is unknown. General observations from the study: Recipient T cells and thymic progenitors that survived gave rise to the high TCRbeta diversity observed at day 60 in some patients. Expanded graft clones numbering several hundred reportedly gave rise to alpha-beta T cells about two months after transplant. One year post-transplant, T-cell counts and diversity were largely derived from T cells produced anew.

CDR1 is SGHVS and CDR2 is FQNEAQ in the germline V gene. The V and J ends lost 2 bases and 5 bases respectively, with 12 bases between them. The CDR3 spans 14 residues. A library of TCRbeta sequences, prepared with unique molecular identifiers, was generated. TCRdb passed the PCR reads through MiXCR, listing each CDR3 protein once. This sample yields roughly 200,000 distinct CDR3 sequences, of which 11% are seen a single time; roughly 27% belongs to the top ten. The chain has TRBV7-8 and TRBJ2-5, with a weak D call TRBD2 (6 bases). The source of this sequence is a child less than two years old with acute myeloid leukemia, due to receive a stem cell transplant. Source: PBMCs, taken before TCRalphabeta/CD19-depleted stem cell transplant. The CDR3 protein is CASSLKQEGETQYF. The CDR3, as DNA: TGTGCCAGCAGCTTAAAGCAGGAGGGGGAGACCCAGTACTTC.